This T cell receptor beta chain was observed in a study of OX40 agonist ivuxolimab in advanced cancers. Per germline, CDR1 MNHEY and CDR2 SVGAGI. This CDR3 region has 15 residues. With 0 bases clipped from V and 6 bases from J, the junction kept 6 bases outside the gene matches. As to this clone: Antigen unknown.

Samples of blood were obtained at baseline, on cycle 4 day 1, and on cycle 7 day 1. Assay: immunoSEQ multiplex PCR; the TCRdb copy retains only in-frame clones and omits some. The sample has 95,000 to 100,000 clones; about four fifths are singletons. Whole-study results and caveats: There was clonal expansion of CD4+ and CD8+ blood T cells by week 6 at 0.1 to 3.0 mg/kg.

J is TRBJ2-7 and V is TRBV6-5, with 9 bases that match TRBD1. This sequence was found in an adult with an advanced solid tumor such as melanoma, head and neck, liver or kidney cancer. The sequencing here drew on CD4+ or CD8+ T cells sorted from blood, taken in a trial of the OX40 agonist ivuxolimab. CDR3 residues: CASSYSGTGWFEQYF. The CDR3 DNA is TGTGCCAGCAGTTACTCCGGGACAGGGTGGTTCGAGCAGTACTTC.